Sequencing of this TCR beta chain was carried out in a study of siplizumab effects on memory and regulatory T cells. The study's findings and limits: Proof of suppressive function in proliferating Tregs from siplizumab cultures was not established.

The length of the CDR3 is 15 residues. Unmatched junction bases numbered 18, after V lost 7 bases and J lost 15 bases. Germline V gene data show CDR1 as LNHDA and CDR2 as SQIVND (reference sequence). Only in-frame clones appear in the TCRdb table, and some are missing; sequencing was by immunoSEQ multiplex PCR. The table includes some 100,000 clones, 85% to 95% detected once. A word on this clone: Its antigen is currently unknown.

The sample taken for sequencing was Tregs sorted from blood. The source of this sequence is a human donor in good health. The chain links TRBV19 to TRBJ2-1, with 10 bases lining up with TRBD2. CDR3 in DNA: TGTGCCAGTACCCTGGGGGCCAGCGGGAGGGCCTGGTGGTTCTTC. Residues: CASTLGASGRAWWFF.